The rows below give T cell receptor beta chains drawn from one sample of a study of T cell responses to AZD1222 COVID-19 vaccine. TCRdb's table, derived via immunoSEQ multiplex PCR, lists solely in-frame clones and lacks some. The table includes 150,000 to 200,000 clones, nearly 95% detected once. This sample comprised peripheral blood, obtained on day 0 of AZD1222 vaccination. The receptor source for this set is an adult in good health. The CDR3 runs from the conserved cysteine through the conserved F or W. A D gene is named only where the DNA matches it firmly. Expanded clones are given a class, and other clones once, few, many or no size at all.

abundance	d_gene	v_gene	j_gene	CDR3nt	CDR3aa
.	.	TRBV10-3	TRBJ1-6	TGTGCCATCAGTGAGCAGCAGGGAGAATCCTATAATTCACCCCTCCACTTT	CAISEQQGESYNSPLHF
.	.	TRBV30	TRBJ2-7	TGTGCCTGGGACCAGGGGACAACCTACGAGCAGTACTTC	CAWDQGTTYEQYF
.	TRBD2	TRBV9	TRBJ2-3	TGTGCCAGCGGGAGGGAGGTCGATACGCAGTATTTT	CASGREVDTQYF
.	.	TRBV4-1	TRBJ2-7	TGCGCCAGCAGCCAGGAGACAAATGCCTACGAGCAGTACTTC	CASSQETNAYEQYF
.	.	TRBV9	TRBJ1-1	TGTGCCAGCAGCCTTGGGAACGAGGCTGAAGCTTTCTTT	CASSLGNEAEAFF
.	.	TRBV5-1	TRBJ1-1	TGCGCCAGCAGCTTCTTTTCGTTGGGGGGCGCCGCTGAAGCTTTCTTT	CASSFFSLGGAAEAFF
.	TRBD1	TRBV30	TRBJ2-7	TGTGCCTGGAGTGCATCGCCGACAGGGATTGGCGAGCAGTACTTC	CAWSASPTGIGEQYF
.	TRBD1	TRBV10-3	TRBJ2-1	TGTGCCATCGCCCCGACAGGGGGGAATGAGCAGTTCTTC	CAIAPTGGNEQFF
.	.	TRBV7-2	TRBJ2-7	TGTGCCAGCAGCCTCCTAGGGGGCTACGAGCAGTACTTC	CASSLLGGYEQYF
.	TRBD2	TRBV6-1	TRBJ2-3	TGTGCCAGCAGTGAAGTGACTAGCGGGTCCACAGATACGCAGTATTTT	CASSEVTSGSTDTQYF
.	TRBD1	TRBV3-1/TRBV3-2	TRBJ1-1	TGTGCCAGCAGCCCAGGGACAGGGGCAGGTTTGGACACTGAAGCTTTCTTT	CASSPGTGAGLDTEAFF
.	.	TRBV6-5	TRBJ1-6	TGTGCCAGCAGTTACACGGGGACTACGAATTCACCCCTCCACTTT	CASSYTGTTNSPLHF
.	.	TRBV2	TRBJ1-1	TGTGCCAGCAGTGATGGGGGAAGCACTGAAGCTTTCTTT	CASSDGGSTEAFF
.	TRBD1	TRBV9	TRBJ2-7	TGTGCCAGCAACCTGCGGGGACAGGCCAACGAGCAGTACTTC	CASNLRGQANEQYF
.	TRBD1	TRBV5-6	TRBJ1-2	TGTGCCAGCAGCTTGTTTTCGGGACAGCTATCACTCCGATATGGCTACACCTTC	CASSLFSGQLSLRYGYTF
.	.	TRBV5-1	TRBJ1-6	TGCGCCAGCAGCTTGGTGGGCTGGAACCCCTCCTATAATTCACCCCTCCACTTT	CASSLVGWNPSYNSPLHF
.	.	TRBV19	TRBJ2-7	TGTGCCAGTAGTATAGATGAAGGCACGTCCTACGAGCAGTACTTC	CASSIDEGTSYEQYF
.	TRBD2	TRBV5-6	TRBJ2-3	TGTGCCAGCAGGAACATAGCGGGGGGGCCCCGCACAGATACGCAGTATTTT	CASRNIAGGPRTDTQYF
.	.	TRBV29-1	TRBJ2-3	TGCAGCGTTGGTGGACGAGATACGCAGTATTTT	CSVGGRDTQYF
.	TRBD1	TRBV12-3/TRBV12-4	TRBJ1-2	TGTGCCAGCAGTTTTCGCAGGGGGGATGGCTACACCTTC	CASSFRRGDGYTF
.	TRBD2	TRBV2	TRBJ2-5	TGTGCCAGCAGGTGGGGGGGACGACTTGAGACCCAGTACTTC	CASRWGGRLETQYF
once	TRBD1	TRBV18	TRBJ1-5	TGTGCCAGCTCAACAGGGTTAGACAGGGCAGAGAATCAGCCCCAGCATTTT	CASSTGLDRAENQPQHF
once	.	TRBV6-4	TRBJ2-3	TGTGCCAGCAGTGATCCGGGCACAGATACGCAGTATTTT	CASSDPGTDTQYF
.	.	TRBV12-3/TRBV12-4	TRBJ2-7	TGTGCCAGCAGGAGGACGGGCTCCTACGAGCAGTACTTC	CASRRTGSYEQYF
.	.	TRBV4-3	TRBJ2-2	TGCGCCAGCAGCCAAGACCCCGCCTCTTTCGGGACCGGGGAGCTGTTTTTT	CASSQDPASFGTGELFF
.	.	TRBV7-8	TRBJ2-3	TGTGCCAGCAGCCTCCTGGGACGGGCGGGCACAGATACGCAGTATTTT	CASSLLGRAGTDTQYF
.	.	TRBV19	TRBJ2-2	TGTGCCAGTGGGACCCACCATTCCGACGGGGAGCTGTTTTTT	CASGTHHSDGELFF
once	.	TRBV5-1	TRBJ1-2	TGCGCCAGCAGCTTGGTAACCAACTATGGCTACACCTTC	CASSLVTNYGYTF
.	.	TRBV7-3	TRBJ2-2	TGTGCCAGCAGCTCCTCGGACGGATTGAACACCGGGGAGCTGTTTTTT	CASSSSDGLNTGELFF